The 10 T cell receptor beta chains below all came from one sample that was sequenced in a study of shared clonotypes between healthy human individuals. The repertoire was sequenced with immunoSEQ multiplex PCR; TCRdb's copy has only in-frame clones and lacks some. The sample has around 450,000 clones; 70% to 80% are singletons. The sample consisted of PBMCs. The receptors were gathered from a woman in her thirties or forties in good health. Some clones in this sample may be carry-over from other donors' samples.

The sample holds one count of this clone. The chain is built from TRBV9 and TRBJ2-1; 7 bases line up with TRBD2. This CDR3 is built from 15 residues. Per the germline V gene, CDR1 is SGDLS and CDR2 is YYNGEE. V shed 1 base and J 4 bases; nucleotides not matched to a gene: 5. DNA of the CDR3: TGTGCCAGCAGCGTACTAGCGGCCATGTACAATGAGCAGTTCTTC. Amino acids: CASSVLAAMYNEQFF.

CDR3 sequence (DNA): TGTGCCAGCAGTGACCCCTACGAGCAGTACTTC. Translated: CASSDPYEQYF. The J gene is TRBJ2-7, the V gene TRBV6-5, with unresolved D. The CDR3 covers 11 residues. V lost 5 bases, J lost 2 bases, and 4 bases lay in between. CDR1 and CDR2 (germline): MNHEY, SVGAGI.

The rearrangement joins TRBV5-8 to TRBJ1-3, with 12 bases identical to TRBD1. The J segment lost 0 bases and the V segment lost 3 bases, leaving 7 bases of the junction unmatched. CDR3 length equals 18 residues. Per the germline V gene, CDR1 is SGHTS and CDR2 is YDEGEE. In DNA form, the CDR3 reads TGTGCCAGCAGCTACACCGGGACAGGGGGCTACTCTGGAAACACCATATATTTT. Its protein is CASSYTGTGGYSGNTIYF. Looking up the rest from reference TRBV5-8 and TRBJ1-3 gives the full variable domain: EAGVTQSPTHLIKTRGQQATLRCSPISGHTSVYWYQQALGLGLQFLLWYDEGEERNRGNFPPRFSGRQFPNYSSELNVNALELEDSALYLCASSYTGTGGYSGNTIYFGEGSWLTVV.

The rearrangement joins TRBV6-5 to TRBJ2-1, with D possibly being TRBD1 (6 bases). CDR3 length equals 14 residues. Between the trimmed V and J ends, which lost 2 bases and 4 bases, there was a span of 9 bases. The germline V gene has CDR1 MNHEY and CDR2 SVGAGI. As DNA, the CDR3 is TGTGCCAGCAGTTACGGGCAGGGGTACAATGAGCAGTTCTTC. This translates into CASSYGQGYNEQFF.

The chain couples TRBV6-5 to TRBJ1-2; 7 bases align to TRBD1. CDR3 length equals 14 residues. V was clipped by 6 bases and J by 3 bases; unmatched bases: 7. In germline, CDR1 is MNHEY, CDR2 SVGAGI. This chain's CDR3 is CASSKAGTDYGYTF. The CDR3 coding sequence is TGTGCCAGCAGCAAGGCAGGGACAGACTATGGCTACACCTTC.

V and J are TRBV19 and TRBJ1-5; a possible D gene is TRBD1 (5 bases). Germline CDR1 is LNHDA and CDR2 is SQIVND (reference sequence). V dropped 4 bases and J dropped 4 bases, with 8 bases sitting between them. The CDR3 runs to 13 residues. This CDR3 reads CASSKDINQPQHF. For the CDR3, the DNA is TGTGCCAGTAGTAAGGACATTAATCAGCCCCAGCATTTT.

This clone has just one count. The CDR3 DNA follows: TGTGCCAGCAGCTCGAGACTAGCGGGAGTCTACAATGAGCAGTTCTTC. It codes for CASSSRLAGVYNEQFF. V usage is TRBV9 and J usage is TRBJ2-1; TRBD2 agrees at 12 bases. J gave up 3 bases and V 4 bases, and 5 bases lay outside the gene matches. Germline V gene lookup returns CDR1 SGDLS and CDR2 YYNGEE. The CDR3 runs 16 residues.

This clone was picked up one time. The CDR3 is CASQRPTGGGTEAFF. The CDR3 DNA reads TGTGCCAGCCAGCGCCCAACGGGGGGCGGCACTGAAGCTTTCTTT. The chain joins TRBV28 to TRBJ1-1, with a weak D call TRBD1 (6 bases). Germline V gene data show CDR1 as MDHEN and CDR2 as SYDVKM. The CDR3 runs to 15 residues. V lost 8 bases and J lost 4, with 20 bases in between.

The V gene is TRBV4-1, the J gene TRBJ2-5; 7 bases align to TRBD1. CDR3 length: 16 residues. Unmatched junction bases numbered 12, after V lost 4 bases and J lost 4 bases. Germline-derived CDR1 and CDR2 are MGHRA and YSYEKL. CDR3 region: CASSRTGVELTETQYF. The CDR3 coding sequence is TGCGCCAGCAGCCGTACAGGGGTTGAGCTTACAGAGACCCAGTACTTC.

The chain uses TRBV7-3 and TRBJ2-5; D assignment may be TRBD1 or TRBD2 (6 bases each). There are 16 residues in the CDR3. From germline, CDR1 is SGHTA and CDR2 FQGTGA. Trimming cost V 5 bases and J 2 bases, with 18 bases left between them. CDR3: CASSPYGGDIQETQYF. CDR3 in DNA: TGTGCCAGCAGCCCCTACGGCGGGGACATTCAAGAGACCCAGTACTTC.